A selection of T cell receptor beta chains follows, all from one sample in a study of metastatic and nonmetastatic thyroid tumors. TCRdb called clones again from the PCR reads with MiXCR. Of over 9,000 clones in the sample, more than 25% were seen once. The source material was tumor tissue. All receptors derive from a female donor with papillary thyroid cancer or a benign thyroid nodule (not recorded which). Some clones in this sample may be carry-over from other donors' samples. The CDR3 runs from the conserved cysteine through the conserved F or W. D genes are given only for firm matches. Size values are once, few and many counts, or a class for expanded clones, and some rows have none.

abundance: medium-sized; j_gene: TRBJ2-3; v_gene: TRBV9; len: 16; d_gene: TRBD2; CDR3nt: TGTGCCAGCAGCGTAGGGACTAGCGTGAGCACAGATACGCAGTATTTT; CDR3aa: CASSVGTSVSTDTQYF
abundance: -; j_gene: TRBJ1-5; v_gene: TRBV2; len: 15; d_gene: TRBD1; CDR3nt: TGTGCCAGCAGTGAGGGGGGACAGGGAAATCAGCCCCAGCATTTT; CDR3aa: CASSEGGQGNQPQHF
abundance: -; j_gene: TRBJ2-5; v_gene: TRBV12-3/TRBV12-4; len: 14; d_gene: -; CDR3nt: TGTGCCAGCAGCTTACAGGAGACGCAAGAGACCCAGTACTTC; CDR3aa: CASSLQETQETQYF
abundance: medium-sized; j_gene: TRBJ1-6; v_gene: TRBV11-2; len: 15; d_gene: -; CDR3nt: TGTGCCAGCAGCTTAGCAGTTGGGGAGAATTCACCCCTCCACTTT; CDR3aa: CASSLAVGENSPLHF
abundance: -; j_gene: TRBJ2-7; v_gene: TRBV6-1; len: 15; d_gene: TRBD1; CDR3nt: TGTGCCAGCAGCCCCGGGACAGGGGATATCTACGAGCAGTACTTC; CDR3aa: CASSPGTGDIYEQYF
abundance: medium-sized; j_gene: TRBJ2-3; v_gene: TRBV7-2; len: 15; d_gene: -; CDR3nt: TGTGCCAGCAGCTTAGACGGCGGAAGCACAGATACGCAGTATTTT; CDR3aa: CASSLDGGSTDTQYF
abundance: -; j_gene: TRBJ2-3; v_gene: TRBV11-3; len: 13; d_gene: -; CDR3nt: TGTGCCAGCAGCCTTCAGGACACAGATACGCAGTATTTT; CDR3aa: CASSLQDTDTQYF
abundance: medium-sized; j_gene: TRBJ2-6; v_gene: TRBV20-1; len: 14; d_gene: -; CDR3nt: TGCAGTGCTAGTCCGATCTCTGGGGCCAACGTCCTGACTTTC; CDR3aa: CSASPISGANVLTF
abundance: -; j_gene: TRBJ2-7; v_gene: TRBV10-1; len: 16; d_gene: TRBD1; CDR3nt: TGCGCCAGCAGTGAGTCGGAGACAGGGGGGGCCTACGAGCAGTACTTC; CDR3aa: CASSESETGGAYEQYF
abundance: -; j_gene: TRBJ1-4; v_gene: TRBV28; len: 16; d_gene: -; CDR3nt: TGTGCCAGCAGTCACCAGCGCGGGATAACTAATGAAAAACTGTTTTTT; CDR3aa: CASSHQRGITNEKLFF
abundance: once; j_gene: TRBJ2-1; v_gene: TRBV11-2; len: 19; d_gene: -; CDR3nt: TGTGCCAGCAGCTTAGAGTGGGCGGCTAGCGTTCGATCCTACAATGAGCAGTTCTTC; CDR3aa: CASSLEWAASVRSYNEQFF
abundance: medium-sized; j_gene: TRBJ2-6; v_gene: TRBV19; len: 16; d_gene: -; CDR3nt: TGTGCCAGTAGGTTTATTCGGGACGCCGGGGCCAACGTCCTGACTTTC; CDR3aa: CASRFIRDAGANVLTF
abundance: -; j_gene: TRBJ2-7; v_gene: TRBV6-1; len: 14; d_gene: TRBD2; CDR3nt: TGTGCCAGCATGAGGAGCGGGAGAGATTACGAGCAGTACTTC; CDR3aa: CASMRSGRDYEQYF
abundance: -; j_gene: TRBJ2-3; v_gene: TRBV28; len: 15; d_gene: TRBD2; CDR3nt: TGTGCCAGCAGCTCCTGGCGGGAGACCACAGATACGCAGTATTTT; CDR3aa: CASSSWRETTDTQYF
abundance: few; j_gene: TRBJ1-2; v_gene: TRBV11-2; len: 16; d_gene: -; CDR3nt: TGTGCCAGCAGCTTAGGAGAGAGGGCCTACCTCTATGGCTACACCTTC; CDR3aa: CASSLGERAYLYGYTF
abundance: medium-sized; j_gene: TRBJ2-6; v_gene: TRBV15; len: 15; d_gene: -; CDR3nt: TGTGCCACCAGCAGAGCCAGCTCTGGGGCCAACGTCCTGACTTTC; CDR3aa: CATSRASSGANVLTF
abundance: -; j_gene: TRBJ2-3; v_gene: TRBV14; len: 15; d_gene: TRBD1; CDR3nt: TGTGCCAGCAGCCAAAGACAGGGGGTCACAGATACGCAGTATTTT; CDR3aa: CASSQRQGVTDTQYF
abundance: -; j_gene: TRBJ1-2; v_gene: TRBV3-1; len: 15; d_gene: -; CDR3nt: TGTGCCAGCAGCCGGAGGCCCCTGGAACTCTATGGCTACACCTTC; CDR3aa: CASSRRPLELYGYTF
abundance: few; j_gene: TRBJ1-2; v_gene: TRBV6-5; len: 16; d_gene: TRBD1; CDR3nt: TGTGCCAGCAGTCCCGTTACCGGGACAGGGACCTATGGCTACACCTTC; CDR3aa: CASSPVTGTGTYGYTF
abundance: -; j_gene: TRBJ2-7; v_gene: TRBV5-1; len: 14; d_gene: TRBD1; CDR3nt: TGCGCCAGCAGCCCAAACTTGCAGGGGGACGAGCAGTACTTC; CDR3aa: CASSPNLQGDEQYF
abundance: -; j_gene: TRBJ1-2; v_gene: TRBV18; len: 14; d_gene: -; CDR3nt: TGTGCCAGCTCACGCTACCGGGACACCTATGGCTACACCTTC; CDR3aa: CASSRYRDTYGYTF